Detailed here is one T cell receptor beta chain. This specimen belongs to a study of blood T cell repertoires in COVID-19. Study as a whole: T cells, B-cell-depleted T cells, or PBMCs provided the cDNA or gDNA that served as material.

Self-reported history from a screening survey and questionnaire set each donor's cohort. The CDR3 contains 19 residues. Trimming removed 9 bases from V and 0 bases from J; junction bases left unmatched: 22. The V gene's germline CDR1 is SNHLY and CDR2 FYNNEI. Data came from immunoSEQ multiplex PCR; TCRdb stores just in-frame clones and leaves some out. This table has fewer than 250,000 clones, around nine tenths appearing once. The receptor's source is a man younger than 40 who had recovered from COVID-19. V and J are TRBV2 and TRBJ1-2; 7 bases map to TRBD1. Sample: PBMCs or T cells enriched from blood (not recorded which). CDR3 protein: CAREKGQRSPTSPNYGYTF. The CDR3 DNA sequence: TGTGCCAGAGAGAAGGGACAGCGGAGTCCTACATCTCCTAACTATGGCTACACCTTC.